This T cell receptor beta chain was documented in a study of cytomegalovirus exposure and HLA in healthy donors. V lost 5 bases, J lost 5 bases, and 15 bases stayed unmatched. CDR1 is SGDLS and CDR2 is YYNGEE in the germline V gene. The CDR3 contains 16 residues. The sample holds one count of this clone. Its specificity is unknown. Here immunoSEQ multiplex PCR was the method, and the copy in TCRdb shows in-frame clones only, minus some. Among some 80,000 clones listed, roughly 96% were seen once. General study findings and limits: Most TCR sequences proved rare, with some public TCRs found in many donors.

The sequence came from a woman aged 18 to 35 in good health and CMV-seronegative. Sequenced: PBMCs. The chain employs TRBV9 and TRBJ2-5; 7 positions match TRBD2. The CDR3 DNA follows: TGTGCCAGCAGTTCAGCCTCCGGGACTAACCTGGAGACCCAGTACTTC. Protein: CASSSASGTNLETQYF.